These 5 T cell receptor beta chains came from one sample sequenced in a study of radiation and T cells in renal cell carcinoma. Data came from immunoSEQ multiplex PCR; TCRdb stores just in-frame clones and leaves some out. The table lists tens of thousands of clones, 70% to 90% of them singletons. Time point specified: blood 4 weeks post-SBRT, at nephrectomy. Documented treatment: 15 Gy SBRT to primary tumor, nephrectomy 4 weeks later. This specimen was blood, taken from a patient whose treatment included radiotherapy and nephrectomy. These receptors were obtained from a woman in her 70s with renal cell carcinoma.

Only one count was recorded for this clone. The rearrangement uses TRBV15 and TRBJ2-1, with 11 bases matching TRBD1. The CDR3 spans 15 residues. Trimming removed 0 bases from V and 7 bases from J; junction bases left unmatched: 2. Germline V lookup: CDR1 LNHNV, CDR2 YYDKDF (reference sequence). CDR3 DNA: TGTGCCACCAGCAGAGAGGGACAGGGGGAGAATGAGCAGTTCTTC. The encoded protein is CATSREGQGENEQFF.

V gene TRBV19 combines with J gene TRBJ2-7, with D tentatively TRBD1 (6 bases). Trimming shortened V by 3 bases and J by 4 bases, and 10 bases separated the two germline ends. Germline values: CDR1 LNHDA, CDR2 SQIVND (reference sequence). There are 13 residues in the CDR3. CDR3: CASSIGRGYEQYF. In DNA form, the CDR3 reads TGTGCCAGTAGTATCGGCAGGGGATACGAGCAGTACTTC.

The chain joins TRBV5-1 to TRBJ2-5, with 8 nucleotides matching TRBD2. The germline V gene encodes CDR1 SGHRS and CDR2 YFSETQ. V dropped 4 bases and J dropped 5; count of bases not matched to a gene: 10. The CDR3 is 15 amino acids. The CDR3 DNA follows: TGCGCCAGCAGCCCCCTCGGGGGGGGCGAGGAGACCCAGTACTTC. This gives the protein CASSPLGGGEETQYF.

The CDR3, as DNA: TGTGCCATCATGCGGGAATCCTACGAGCAGTACTTC. It translates to CAIMRESYEQYF. The V call is TRBV10-3, the J call TRBJ2-7, with TRBD2 as a possible D gene (6 bases). Germline V CDR1 and CDR2: ENHRY, SYGVKD. The CDR3 has 12 amino acids. V lost 7 bases and J 1 base, leaving 8 bases between the germline ends.

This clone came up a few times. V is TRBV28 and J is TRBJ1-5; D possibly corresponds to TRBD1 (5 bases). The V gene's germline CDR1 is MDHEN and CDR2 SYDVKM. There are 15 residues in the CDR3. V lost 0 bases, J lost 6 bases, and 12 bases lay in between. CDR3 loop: CASSLWVEGTQPQHF. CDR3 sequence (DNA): TGTGCCAGCAGTTTATGGGTAGAGGGGACTCAGCCCCAGCATTTT.